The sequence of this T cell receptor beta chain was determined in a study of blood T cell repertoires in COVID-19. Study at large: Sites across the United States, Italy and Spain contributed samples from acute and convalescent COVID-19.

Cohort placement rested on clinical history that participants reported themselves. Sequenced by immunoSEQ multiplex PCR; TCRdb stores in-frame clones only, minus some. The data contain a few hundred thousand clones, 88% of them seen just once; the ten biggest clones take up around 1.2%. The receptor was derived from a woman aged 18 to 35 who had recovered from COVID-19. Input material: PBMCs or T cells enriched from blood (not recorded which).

CDR3 sequence (DNA): TGTGCCAGCAGTCGGACAGGGACCCACGAGCAGTACTTC. Translated: CASSRTGTHEQYF. The J gene is TRBJ2-7, the V gene TRBV6-5, with 8 bases matching TRBD1. CDR3 length equals 13 residues. J gave up 5 bases and V 5 bases, and 5 bases lay outside the gene matches. The germline gives CDR1 MNHEY, CDR2 SVGAGI.